This T cell receptor beta chain was captured by sequencing in a study of technical replicates of blood from four donors. The CDR3 consists of 15 residues. V was pared by 7 bases and J by 2 bases, with 15 bases between. CDR1 is SNHLY and CDR2 is FYNNEI in the germline V gene. This table comes from immunoSEQ multiplex PCR, and its TCRdb copy is limited to in-frame clones, with some not included. The data show under 90,000 clones, roughly 90% seen once. The chain recombines TRBV2 with TRBJ2-1; possibly TRBD2 for D (7 bases). Sequencing input: T cells isolated from PBMCs. The source is a human donor in good health. CDR3 in amino acids: CASIGGTTPYNEQFF. The CDR3 coding sequence is TGTGCCAGCATAGGGGGGACTACCCCCTACAATGAGCAGTTCTTC.